This TCR beta chain comes out of a study of Graves' ophthalmopathy and Graves' hyperthyroidism. Whole-study context: Specimen type is peripheral blood, obtained at initial diagnosis before any treatment.

This clonotype was seen only a few times. As the template, RNA transcripts were used to amplify TCR beta CDR3 regions. RT-PCR was first run with HTBI primers, then multiplex PCR in a second round. Via MiXCR, TCRdb re-called the multiplex PCR reads, giving one row per CDR3 protein. The sample records approximately 700,000 distinct CDR3 sequences, approximately 40% being singletons. The germline V gene has CDR1 LNHDA and CDR2 SQIVND (reference sequence). There are 16 residues in the CDR3. Trimming cost V 4 bases and J 7 bases; bases outside gene matches: 13. Pregnancy or lactation, uncontrolled infections and other autoimmune diseases were grounds for excluding patients.

The clonotype was recovered from an adult man with Graves' ophthalmopathy. The chain uses TRBV19 and TRBJ2-7, with 10 bases lining up with TRBD1. The material sequenced was peripheral blood. In DNA form, the CDR3 reads TGTGCCAGTAGTACGAAGACAGGGGGCTATTCTGGAGAGCAGTACTTC. It codes for CASSTKTGGYSGEQYF.